The clone carrying this TCR beta chain has only one observation. As yet, its antigen is unknown. The length of the CDR3 is 13 residues. Germline V gene lookup returns CDR1 SGHNT and CDR2 YYREEE (reference sequence). Deletions cut 4 bases from V and 1 base from J, with 6 bases between. Assay used: immunoSEQ multiplex PCR; TCRdb lists only in-frame clones, some missing. The sample holds approximately 69,000 clones; 80% to 90% are singletons and the top ten take around 1.1%. The data were taken from a study of OX40 agonist ivuxolimab in advanced cancers. Regarding the study as a whole: Nonresponders included some who also had low normalized T-cell clonal expansion.

The TCR was taken from an adult with an advanced solid tumor such as melanoma, head and neck, liver or kidney cancer. Sequenced here: CD4+ or CD8+ T cells sorted from blood, sampled in a trial of the OX40 agonist ivuxolimab. The V gene is TRBV5-4, the J gene TRBJ1-5, with D unresolved. CDR3 amino acids: CASSLESNQPQHF. As DNA, the CDR3 is TGTGCCAGCAGCCTTGAAAGCAATCAGCCCCAGCATTTT.